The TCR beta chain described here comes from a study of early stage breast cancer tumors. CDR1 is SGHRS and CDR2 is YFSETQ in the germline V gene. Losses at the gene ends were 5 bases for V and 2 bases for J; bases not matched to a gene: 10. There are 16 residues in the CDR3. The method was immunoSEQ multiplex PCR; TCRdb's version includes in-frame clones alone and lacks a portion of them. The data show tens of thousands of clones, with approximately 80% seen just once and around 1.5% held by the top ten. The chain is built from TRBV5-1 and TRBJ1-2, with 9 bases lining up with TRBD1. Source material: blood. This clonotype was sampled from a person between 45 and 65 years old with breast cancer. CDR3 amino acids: CASSATQGAGNYGYTF. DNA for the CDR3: TGCGCCAGCAGTGCAACACAGGGGGCAGGGAACTATGGCTACACCTTC. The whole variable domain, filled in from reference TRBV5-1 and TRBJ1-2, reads KAGVTQTPRYLIKTRGQQVTLSCSPISGHRSVSWYQQTPGQGLQFLFEYFSETQRNKGNFPGRFSGRQFSNSRSEMNVSTLELGDSALYLCASSATQGAGNYGYTFGSGTRLTVV.